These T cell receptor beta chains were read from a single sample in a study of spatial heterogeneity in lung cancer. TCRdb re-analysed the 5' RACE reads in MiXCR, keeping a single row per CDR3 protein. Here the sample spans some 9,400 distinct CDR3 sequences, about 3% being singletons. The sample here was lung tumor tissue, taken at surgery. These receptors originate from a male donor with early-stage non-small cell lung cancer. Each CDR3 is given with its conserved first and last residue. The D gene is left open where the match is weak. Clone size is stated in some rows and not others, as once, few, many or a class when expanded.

CDR3: CSARWGQKSEKLFF
DNA: TGCAGTGCTAGATGGGGACAGAAGAGTGAAAAACTGTTTTTT
length: 14
size: many
J: TRBJ1-4
V: TRBV20-1
D: TRBD1

CDR3: CASSVYSGPSYEQYF
DNA: TGTGCCAGCAGCGTATACTCGGGCCCTTCCTACGAGCAGTACTTC
length: 15
size: many
J: TRBJ2-7
V: TRBV11-2
D: .

CDR3: CASSPQGVVYEQYF
DNA: TGCGCCAGCAGCCCCCAGGGGGTGGTCTACGAGCAGTACTTC
length: 14
size: many
J: TRBJ2-7
V: TRBV5-1
D: TRBD1

CDR3: CASSLSRVGGGTEAFF
DNA: TGTGCCAGCAGTTTATCGAGGGTAGGGGGAGGCACTGAAGCTTTCTTT
length: 16
size: many
J: TRBJ1-1
V: TRBV27
D: .

CDR3: CASSQRGSSTDTQYF
DNA: TGCGCCAGCAGCCAAAGGGGGTCTAGCACAGATACGCAGTATTTT
length: 15
size: many
J: TRBJ2-3
V: TRBV4-3
D: .

CDR3: CAISSGQGLKETQYF
DNA: TGTGCCATCAGTTCCGGACAGGGCCTAAAAGAGACCCAGTACTTC
length: 15
size: many
J: TRBJ2-5
V: TRBV10-3
D: TRBD1

CDR3: CASSRQGATGELFF
DNA: TGTGCCAGCAGCCGACAGGGGGCCACCGGGGAGCTGTTTTTT
length: 14
size: many
J: TRBJ2-2
V: TRBV7-2
D: TRBD1

CDR3: CASTPLRGYGYTF
DNA: TGTGCCAGCACCCCCCTGAGGGGTTATGGCTACACCTTC
length: 13
size: many
J: TRBJ1-2
V: TRBV5-4
D: .

CDR3: CSARDPKSSGAYNEQFF
DNA: TGCAGTGCTAGAGATCCGAAGTCTAGCGGGGCCTACAATGAGCAGTTCTTC
length: 17
size: many
J: TRBJ2-1
V: TRBV20-1
D: TRBD2

CDR3: CSASTGLAKNIQYF
DNA: TGCAGTGCTAGCACAGGGCTAGCCAAAAACATTCAGTACTTC
length: 14
size: medium-sized
J: TRBJ2-4
V: TRBV20-1
D: .

CDR3: CASSPSDGNTEAFF
DNA: TGTGCCAGCAGCCCGTCGGACGGGAACACTGAAGCTTTCTTT
length: 14
size: many
J: TRBJ1-1
V: TRBV14
D: .

CDR3: CASSSLQGYTF
DNA: TGTGCCAGCAGCTCCCTCCAAGGCTACACCTTC
length: 11
size: medium-sized
J: TRBJ1-2
V: TRBV5-5
D: .

CDR3: CASRDRGREKLFF
DNA: TGTGCCAGCAGGGACAGGGGGCGCGAAAAACTGTTTTTT
length: 13
size: many
J: TRBJ1-4
V: TRBV6-5
D: TRBD1

CDR3: CASSLEHPRFEAYNSPLHF
DNA: TGTGCCAGCAGCTTAGAACATCCGCGGTTTGAGGCTTATAATTCACCCCTCCACTTT
length: 19
size: .
J: TRBJ1-6
V: TRBV7-2
D: .

CDR3: CASSLYSTDTQYF
DNA: TGTGCTAGCAGCTTATATAGCACAGATACGCAGTATTTT
length: 13
size: many
J: TRBJ2-3
V: TRBV7-7
D: .

CDR3: CASSFGLAGSYEQYF
DNA: TGTGCCAGCAGTTTCGGACTAGCGGGGTCCTACGAGCAGTACTTC
length: 15
size: medium-sized
J: TRBJ2-7
V: TRBV14
D: TRBD2

CDR3: CSARIPQKSKGELFF
DNA: TGCAGTGCTAGGATACCACAGAAATCTAAAGGGGAGCTGTTTTTT
length: 15
size: many
J: TRBJ2-2
V: TRBV20-1
D: .

CDR3: CASNQQGVVTEAFF
DNA: TGCGCCAGCAACCAACAGGGGGTAGTTACTGAAGCTTTCTTT
length: 14
size: few
J: TRBJ1-1
V: TRBV10-2
D: TRBD1

CDR3: CASRGQGTYGYTF
DNA: TGTGCCAGCAGGGGACAGGGAACTTATGGCTACACCTTC
length: 13
size: many
J: TRBJ1-2
V: TRBV28
D: TRBD1

CDR3: CASTEPGQDYYEQYF
DNA: TGTGCCAGCACCGAACCGGGACAGGATTACTACGAGCAGTACTTC
length: 15
size: many
J: TRBJ2-7
V: TRBV6-2/TRBV6-3
D: TRBD1

CDR3: CASSFIAAGKNTEAFF
DNA: TGTGCCAGCAGTTTTATTGCAGCAGGGAAGAACACTGAAGCTTTCTTT
length: 16
size: medium-sized
J: TRBJ1-1
V: TRBV28
D: .

CDR3: CASREEGLATQYF
DNA: TGTGCCAGTAGAGAAGAGGGGCTGGCGACCCAGTACTTC
length: 13
size: medium-sized
J: TRBJ2-5
V: TRBV19
D: .

CDR3: CASSFSRADIQYF
DNA: TGTGCCAGCAGCTTCTCAAGGGCGGACATTCAGTACTTC
length: 13
size: many
J: TRBJ2-4
V: TRBV7-3
D: .

CDR3: CASSPTGGPYEQYF
DNA: TGTGCCAGCAGCCCCACGGGGGGCCCCTACGAGCAGTACTTC
length: 14
size: many
J: TRBJ2-7
V: TRBV7-2
D: .

CDR3: CASSAGRQPNTGELFF
DNA: TGTGCCAGCAGCGCCGGGAGACAGCCGAACACCGGGGAGCTGTTTTTT
length: 16
size: medium-sized
J: TRBJ2-2
V: TRBV6-5
D: .

CDR3: CASSPSGGNEKLFF
DNA: TGTGCCAGCAGCCCGTCCGGGGGGAATGAAAAACTGTTTTTT
length: 14
size: many
J: TRBJ1-4
V: TRBV7-9
D: .

CDR3: CASSQESRASGGASGANVLTF
DNA: TGTGCCAGCAGCCAAGAATCGAGGGCTAGCGGGGGGGCCTCTGGGGCCAACGTCCTGACTTTC
length: 21
size: medium-sized
J: TRBJ2-6
V: TRBV4-2
D: TRBD2

CDR3: CAIKGQYNQPQHF
DNA: TGTGCCATCAAAGGACAGTACAATCAGCCCCAGCATTTT
length: 13
size: many
J: TRBJ1-5
V: TRBV28
D: .

CDR3: CASSLEGTMYEQYF
DNA: TGTGCCAGCAGCTTAGAGGGCACCATGTACGAGCAGTACTTC
length: 14
size: many
J: TRBJ2-7
V: TRBV13
D: .

CDR3: CASSPPDLSKRNYGYTF
DNA: TGTGCCAGCTCACCACCGGACTTGTCAAAAAGAAACTATGGCTACACCTTC
length: 17
size: many
J: TRBJ1-2
V: TRBV18
D: .

CDR3: CASSLEETQYF
DNA: TGTGCCAGCAGTTTAGAAGAGACCCAGTACTTC
length: 11
size: many
J: TRBJ2-5
V: TRBV12-3/TRBV12-4
D: .

CDR3: CASSLAGDTDTQYF
DNA: TGTGCCAGCAGCTTAGCGGGGGACACAGATACGCAGTATTTT
length: 14
size: many
J: TRBJ2-3
V: TRBV11-2
D: .

CDR3: CASSVDLGAGDTQYF
DNA: TGTGCCAGCAGCGTAGACCTGGGGGCAGGAGATACGCAGTATTTT
length: 15
size: many
J: TRBJ2-3
V: TRBV9
D: .

CDR3: CASSLSGQGAYEQYF
DNA: TGTGCCAGCAGTTTATCTGGACAGGGGGCTTACGAGCAGTACTTC
length: 15
size: few
J: TRBJ2-7
V: TRBV27
D: TRBD1

CDR3: CASSYSMRGNEQFF
DNA: TGTGCCAGCAGTTACTCGATGAGGGGGAATGAGCAGTTCTTC
length: 14
size: .
J: TRBJ2-1
V: TRBV6-2/TRBV6-3
D: .

CDR3: CASSPGTSYGYTF
DNA: TGCGCCAGCAGCCCGGGGACAAGCTATGGCTACACCTTC
length: 13
size: medium-sized
J: TRBJ1-2
V: TRBV5-1
D: .

CDR3: CASSLVGDVENEQFF
DNA: TGTGCCAGCAGTTTAGTGGGGGACGTAGAGAATGAGCAGTTCTTC
length: 15
size: medium-sized
J: TRBJ2-1
V: TRBV27
D: .

CDR3: CASSDLLASGQTDDTQYF
DNA: TGTGCCAGCAGTGACTTACTGGCTAGCGGACAAACCGACGATACGCAGTATTTT
length: 18
size: many
J: TRBJ2-3
V: TRBV2
D: TRBD2

CDR3: CASSPRREGSYEQYF
DNA: TGTGCCAGTAGCCCCAGGAGGGAGGGCTCCTACGAGCAGTACTTC
length: 15
size: .
J: TRBJ2-7
V: TRBV11-2
D: TRBD2

CDR3: CASTPWGDGELFF
DNA: TGTGCCAGCACCCCTTGGGGAGACGGGGAGCTGTTTTTT
length: 13
size: many
J: TRBJ2-2
V: TRBV5-5
D: .

CDR3: CSAAETGGQNTGELFF
DNA: TGCAGTGCAGCTGAGACAGGGGGCCAGAACACCGGGGAGCTGTTTTTT
length: 16
size: many
J: TRBJ2-2
V: TRBV20-1
D: TRBD1

CDR3: CASSPPELDRENF
DNA: TGTGCCAGCTCACCACCCGAATTGGACAGGGAGAACTTC
length: 13
size: many
J: TRBJ2-5
V: TRBV18
D: TRBD1

CDR3: CSPQRVREGQPQHF
DNA: TGCAGCCCCCAACGAGTCAGGGAGGGTCAGCCCCAGCATTTT
length: 14
size: many
J: TRBJ1-5
V: TRBV29-1
D: .

CDR3: CASSDWGTGTDTQYF
DNA: TGTGCCAGCAGTGACTGGGGGACTGGCACAGATACGCAGTATTTT
length: 15
size: many
J: TRBJ2-3
V: TRBV6-1
D: .

CDR3: CSARPRATNSPLHF
DNA: TGCAGTGCTAGGCCCCGGGCCACTAATTCACCCCTCCACTTT
length: 14
size: many
J: TRBJ1-6
V: TRBV20-1
D: .

CDR3: CASSSNRATSGGTDTQYF
DNA: TGTGCCAGCAGTTCTAACCGAGCGACTAGCGGGGGCACAGATACGCAGTATTTT
length: 18
size: medium-sized
J: TRBJ2-3
V: TRBV27
D: TRBD2

CDR3: CSANRQDYEQYF
DNA: TGCAGTGCGAACCGCCAGGACTACGAGCAGTACTTC
length: 12
size: many
J: TRBJ2-7
V: TRBV20-1
D: .

CDR3: CASSYPPGQGALPSGANVLTF
DNA: TGTGCCAGCAGTTACCCACCTGGACAGGGGGCGCTTCCCTCTGGGGCCAACGTCCTGACTTTC
length: 21
size: many
J: TRBJ2-6
V: TRBV6-2/TRBV6-3
D: TRBD1

CDR3: CASSPDGQGGRAFF
DNA: TGTGCCAGCTCACCCGATGGACAGGGCGGAAGAGCTTTCTTT
length: 14
size: many
J: TRBJ1-1
V: TRBV18
D: TRBD1

CDR3: CASSQTSGGYNEQFF
DNA: TGTGCCAGCAGCCAAACTAGCGGGGGTTACAATGAGCAGTTCTTC
length: 15
size: many
J: TRBJ2-1
V: TRBV2
D: TRBD2

CDR3: CASSLAPHRGSGYTF
DNA: TGTGCCAGCAGCTTAGCCCCCCACAGGGGGTCTGGCTACACCTTC
length: 15
size: many
J: TRBJ1-2
V: TRBV7-2
D: TRBD1